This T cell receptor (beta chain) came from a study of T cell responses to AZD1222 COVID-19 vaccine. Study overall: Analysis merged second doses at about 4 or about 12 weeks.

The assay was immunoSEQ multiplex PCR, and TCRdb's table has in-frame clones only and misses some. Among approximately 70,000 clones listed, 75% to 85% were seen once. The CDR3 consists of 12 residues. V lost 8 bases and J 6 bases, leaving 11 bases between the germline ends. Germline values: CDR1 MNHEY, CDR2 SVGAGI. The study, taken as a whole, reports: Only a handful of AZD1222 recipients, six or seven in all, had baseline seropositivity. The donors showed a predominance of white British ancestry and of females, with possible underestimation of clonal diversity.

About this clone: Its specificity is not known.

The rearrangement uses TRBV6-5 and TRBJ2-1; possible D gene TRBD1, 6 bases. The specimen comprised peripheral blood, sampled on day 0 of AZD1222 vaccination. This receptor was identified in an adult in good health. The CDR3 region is CASGIRGNEQFF. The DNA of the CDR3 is TGTGCCAGCGGGATCAGGGGCAATGAGCAGTTCTTC.